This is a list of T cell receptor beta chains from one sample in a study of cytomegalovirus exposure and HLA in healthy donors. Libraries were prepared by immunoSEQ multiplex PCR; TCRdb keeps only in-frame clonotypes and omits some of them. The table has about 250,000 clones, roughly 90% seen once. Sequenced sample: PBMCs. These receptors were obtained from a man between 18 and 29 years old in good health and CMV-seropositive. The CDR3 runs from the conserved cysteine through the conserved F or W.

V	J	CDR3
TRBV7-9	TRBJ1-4	CASMGDNEKLFF
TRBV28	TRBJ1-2	CASTLGANYGYTF
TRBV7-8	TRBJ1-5	CASGDRDAQPQHF
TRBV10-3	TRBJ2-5	CAISEDTEGLGETQYF
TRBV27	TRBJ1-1	CASSRGTGGNTEAFF
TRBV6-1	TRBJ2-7	CASSGSDGDSYEQYF
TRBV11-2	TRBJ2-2	CASSPGLAYTGELFF
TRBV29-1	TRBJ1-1	CSGSGHLNTEAFF
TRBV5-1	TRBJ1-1	CASSLGQGGTEAFF
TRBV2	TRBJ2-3	CASSVSRADTQYF
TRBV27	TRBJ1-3	CASRGGGNTIYF
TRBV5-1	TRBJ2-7	CASSLSGAPYEQYF
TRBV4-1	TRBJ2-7	CASSPQQGYEQYF
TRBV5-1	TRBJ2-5	CASSLGQGGPETQYF
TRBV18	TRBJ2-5	CASSLGLVQETQYF
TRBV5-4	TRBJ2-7	CASSRGGQGYGEQYF
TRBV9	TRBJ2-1	CASSASSVRYNEQFF
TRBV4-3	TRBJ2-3	CASSLNPNRGRGTDTQYF
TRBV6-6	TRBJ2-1	CASSSSGLADNEQFF
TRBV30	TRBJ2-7	CAWSRPLREQYF
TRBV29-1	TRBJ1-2	CSVVQGYGYTF
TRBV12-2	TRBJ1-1	CASRLGSGRLTMNTEAFF
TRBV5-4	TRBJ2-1	CASSLASLVGDEQFF
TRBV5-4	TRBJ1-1	CASSLAHGTGGRTEAFF
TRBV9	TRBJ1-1	CASSVYGNTEAFF
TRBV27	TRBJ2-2	CASRRLAGVDGELFF
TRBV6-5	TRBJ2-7	CASSYSGLPIEQYF
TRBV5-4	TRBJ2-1	CASSRDASSYNEQFF
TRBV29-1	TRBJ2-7	CSGLSDRGGYEQYF
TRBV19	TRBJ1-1	CASSIGSRETEAFF
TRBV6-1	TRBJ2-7	CASKPTSAAAYEQYF
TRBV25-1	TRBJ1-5	CASSAGSNQPQHF
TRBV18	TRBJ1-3	CASSPGQGAAGNTIYF